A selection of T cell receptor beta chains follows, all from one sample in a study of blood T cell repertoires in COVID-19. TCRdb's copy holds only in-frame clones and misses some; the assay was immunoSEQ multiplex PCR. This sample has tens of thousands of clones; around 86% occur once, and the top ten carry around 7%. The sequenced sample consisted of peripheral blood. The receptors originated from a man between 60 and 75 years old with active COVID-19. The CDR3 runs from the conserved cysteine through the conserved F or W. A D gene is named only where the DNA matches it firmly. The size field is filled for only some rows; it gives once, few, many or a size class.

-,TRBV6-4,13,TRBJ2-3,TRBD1,CASGTGHTDTQYF,TGTGCCAGCGGGACAGGGCACACAGATACGCAGTATTTT
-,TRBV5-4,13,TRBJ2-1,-,CASTVGLNNEQFF,TGTGCCAGCACCGTGGGACTTAACAATGAGCAGTTCTTC
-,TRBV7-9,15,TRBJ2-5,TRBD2,CASNIRTSGRETQYF,TGTGCCAGCAACATCAGGACTAGCGGGAGGGAGACCCAGTACTTC
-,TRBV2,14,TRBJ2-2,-,CASSGRTWTGELFF,TGTGCCAGCAGTGGAAGGACTTGGACCGGGGAGCTGTTTTTT
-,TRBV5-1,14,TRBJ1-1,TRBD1,CASRPTGGGTEAFF,TGCGCCAGCAGACCGACAGGGGGCGGGACTGAAGCTTTCTTT
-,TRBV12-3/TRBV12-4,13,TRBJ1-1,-,CASTPSGGTEAFF,TGTGCCAGCACCCCGTCGGGGGGCACTGAAGCTTTCTTT
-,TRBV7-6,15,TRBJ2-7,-,CASSLFTGAGDEQYF,TGTGCCAGCAGCTTATTTACGGGAGCAGGCGACGAGCAGTACTTC
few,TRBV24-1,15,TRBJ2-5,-,CATSDYADGGETQYF,TGTGCCACCAGTGATTACGCGGACGGAGGAGAGACCCAGTACTTC
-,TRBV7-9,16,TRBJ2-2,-,CASRLRQTTNTGELFF,TGTGCCAGCAGACTAAGACAGACAACGAACACCGGGGAGCTGTTTTTT
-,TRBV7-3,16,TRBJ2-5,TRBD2,CASSPPSGGRQEAQYF,TGTGCCAGCAGCCCTCCTAGCGGGGGGAGGCAAGAGGCCCAGTACTTC
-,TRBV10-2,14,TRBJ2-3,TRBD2,CALGGAGGPDTQYF,TGCGCCTTGGGGGGAGCGGGAGGCCCAGATACGCAGTATTTT
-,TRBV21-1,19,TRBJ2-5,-,CASSTSHGTGGGNVRTQYF,TGTGCCAGCAGCACTTCCCACGGCACCGGCGGAGGGAATGTGAGGACCCAGTACTTC
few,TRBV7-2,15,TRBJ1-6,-,CASRESRVANSPLHF,TGTGCCAGCAGGGAGTCCAGGGTGGCTAATTCACCCCTCCACTTT
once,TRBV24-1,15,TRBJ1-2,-,CATSDNGAGNYGYTF,TGTGCCACCAGTGATAATGGGGCTGGTAACTATGGCTACACCTTC
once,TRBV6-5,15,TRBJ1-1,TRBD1,CASSTDRAMNTEAFF,TGTGCCAGCAGCACGGACAGGGCGATGAACACTGAAGCTTTCTTT
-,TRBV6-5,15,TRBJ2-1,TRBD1,CASSYRTGSSNEQFF,TGTGCCAGCAGTTACCGGACAGGGTCTTCGAATGAGCAGTTCTTC
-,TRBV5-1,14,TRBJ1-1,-,CASSFRQQNTEAFF,TGCGCCAGCAGCTTCCGACAGCAAAACACTGAAGCTTTCTTT
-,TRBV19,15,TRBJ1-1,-,CASSPPGQSNTEAFF,TGTGCCAGTAGTCCACCCGGACAGTCGAACACTGAAGCTTTCTTT
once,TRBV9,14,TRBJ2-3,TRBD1,CASSVDRNTDTQYF,TGTGCCAGCAGCGTGGACAGGAACACAGATACGCAGTATTTT
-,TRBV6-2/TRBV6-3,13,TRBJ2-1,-,CASSVTEANEQFF,TGTGCCAGCAGTGTGACAGAAGCCAATGAGCAGTTCTTC
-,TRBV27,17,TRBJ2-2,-,CASSSPEQVLSTGELFF,TGTGCCAGCAGTTCCCCCGAACAGGTCTTGAGCACCGGGGAGCTGTTTTTT
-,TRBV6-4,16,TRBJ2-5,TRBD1,CASSATPGQGQETQYF,TGTGCCAGCAGCGCGACCCCGGGACAGGGACAGGAGACCCAGTACTTC
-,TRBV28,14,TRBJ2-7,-,CASRTTGLVGEQYF,TGTGCCAGCAGGACGACAGGTCTTGTGGGCGAGCAGTACTTC
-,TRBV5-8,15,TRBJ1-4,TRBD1,CASSLAGTGVEKLFF,TGTGCCAGCAGCTTGGCCGGGACAGGGGTTGAAAAACTGTTTTTT
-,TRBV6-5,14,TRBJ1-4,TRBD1,CASSPTGKNEKLFF,TGTGCCAGCAGTCCGACAGGGAAGAATGAAAAACTGTTTTTT
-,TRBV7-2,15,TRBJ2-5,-,CASSLGGAAGETQYF,TGTGCCAGCAGCTTAGGAGGAGCCGCCGGGGAGACCCAGTACTTC
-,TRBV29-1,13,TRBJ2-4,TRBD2,CSVRGGGGNIQYF,TGCAGCGTCCGCGGGGGGGGAGGAAACATTCAGTACTTC
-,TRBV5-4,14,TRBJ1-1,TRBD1,CASSFDRAYTEAFF,TGTGCCAGCAGCTTTGACAGGGCCTACACTGAAGCTTTCTTT
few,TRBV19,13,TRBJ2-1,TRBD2,CAAGGPSYNEQFF,TGTGCTGCGGGGGGGCCGTCCTACAATGAGCAGTTCTTC
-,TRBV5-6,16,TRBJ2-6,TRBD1,CARTGGNSSGANVLTF,TGTGCCAGAACAGGGGGGAATAGTTCTGGGGCCAACGTCCTGACTTTC
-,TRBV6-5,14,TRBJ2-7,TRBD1,CASSLDRSSYEQYF,TGTGCCAGCAGTCTGGACAGGAGCTCCTACGAGCAGTACTTC
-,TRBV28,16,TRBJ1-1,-,CASSPGGWRVGTEAFF,TGTGCCAGCAGTCCCGGGGGGTGGAGGGTGGGCACTGAAGCTTTCTTT
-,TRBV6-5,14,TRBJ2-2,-,CASSRGSGTGELFF,TGTGCCAGCAGTAGAGGCAGCGGCACCGGGGAGCTGTTTTTT
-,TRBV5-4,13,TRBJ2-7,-,CASSLQGSYEQYF,TGTGCCAGCAGCCTACAGGGCTCCTACGAGCAGTACTTC
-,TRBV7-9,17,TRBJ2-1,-,CASSFYSGYRANNEQFF,TGTGCCAGCAGCTTTTACTCCGGATACAGGGCCAACAATGAGCAGTTCTTC
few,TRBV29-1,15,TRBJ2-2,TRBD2,CSGETGTSANGELFF,TGCAGCGGGGAAACCGGGACTAGCGCGAACGGGGAGCTGTTTTTT
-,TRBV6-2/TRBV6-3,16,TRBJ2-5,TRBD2,CASSYSGTSGEETQYF,TGTGCCAGCAGTTACTCCGGGACTAGCGGTGAAGAGACCCAGTACTTC
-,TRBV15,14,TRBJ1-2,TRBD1,CATSRDQGGNGYTF,TGTGCCACCAGCAGAGATCAGGGGGGCAATGGCTACACCTTC
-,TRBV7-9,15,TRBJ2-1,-,CASSLVAGRGNEQFF,TGTGCCAGCAGCTTAGTTGCCGGGAGAGGTAATGAGCAGTTCTTC
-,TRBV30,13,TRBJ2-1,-,CAWSVLSGNEQFF,TGTGCCTGGAGTGTTTTAAGCGGCAATGAGCAGTTCTTC
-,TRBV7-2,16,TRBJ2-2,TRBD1,CASSADRGFLTGELFF,TGTGCCAGCAGCGCTGACAGGGGCTTCCTCACCGGGGAGCTGTTTTTT